This note documents a single T cell receptor beta chain sequence. V lost 3 bases, J lost 4 bases, and 4 bases stayed unmatched. This CDR3 is 14 amino acids long. Germline lookup yields CDR1 MGHRA and CDR2 YSYEKL. This sample stems from a study of blood T cell repertoires in COVID-19. Study-wide background: Both acute and convalescent COVID-19 samples were obtained from the United States, Italy and Spain.

The repertoire was sequenced with immunoSEQ multiplex PCR; TCRdb's copy has only in-frame clones and lacks some. The top ten clones hold over 20% of a sample with some 120,000 clones, 85% of them seen once. This rearrangement joins TRBV4-1 to TRBJ2-3, with 7 bases aligning to TRBD1. The source of this sequence is a woman of 80 years or more with acute or convalescent COVID-19. Source material: peripheral blood. CDR3 in amino acids: CASSHWDSSDTQYF. For the CDR3, the DNA is TGCGCCAGCAGCCACTGGGACAGTTCAGATACGCAGTATTTT.